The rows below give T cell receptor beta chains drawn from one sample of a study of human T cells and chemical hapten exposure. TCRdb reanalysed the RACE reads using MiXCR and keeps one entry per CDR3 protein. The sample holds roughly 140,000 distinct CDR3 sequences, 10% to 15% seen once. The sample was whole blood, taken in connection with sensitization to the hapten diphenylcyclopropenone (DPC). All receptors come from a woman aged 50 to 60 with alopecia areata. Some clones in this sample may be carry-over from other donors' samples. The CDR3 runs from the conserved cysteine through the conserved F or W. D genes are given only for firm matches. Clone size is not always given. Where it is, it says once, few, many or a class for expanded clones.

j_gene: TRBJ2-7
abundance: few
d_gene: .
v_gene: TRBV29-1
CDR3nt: TGCAGCGTTGAGGCCCGGGGGACCTACGAGCAGTACTTC
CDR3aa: CSVEARGTYEQYF

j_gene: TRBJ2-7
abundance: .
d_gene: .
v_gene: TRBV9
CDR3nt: TGTGCCAGCAGCGTAAGTACAGCCGCTACCTACGAGCAGTACTTC
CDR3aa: CASSVSTAATYEQYF

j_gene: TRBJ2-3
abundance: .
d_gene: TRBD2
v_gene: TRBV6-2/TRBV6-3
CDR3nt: TGTGCCAGCCGCGGGAGGACCACAGATACGCAGTATTTT
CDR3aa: CASRGRTTDTQYF

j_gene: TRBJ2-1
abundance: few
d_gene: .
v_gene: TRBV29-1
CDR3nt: TGCAGCGTGGGGTCGTGGGAGCAGTTCTTC
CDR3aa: CSVGSWEQFF

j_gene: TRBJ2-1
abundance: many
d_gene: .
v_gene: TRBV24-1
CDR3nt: TGTGCCACCAGTGATCCCCAGGGCTCCTACAATGAGCAGTTCTTC
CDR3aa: CATSDPQGSYNEQFF

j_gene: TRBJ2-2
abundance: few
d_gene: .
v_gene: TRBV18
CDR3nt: TGTGCCAGCTCACCGAACGCAGGGTCCGGGGAGCTGTTTTTT
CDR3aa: CASSPNAGSGELFF

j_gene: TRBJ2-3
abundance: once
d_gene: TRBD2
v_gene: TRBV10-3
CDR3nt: TGTGCCATCAGTGAGCTAGCGGGAGGGGCAGATACGCAGTATTTT
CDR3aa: CAISELAGGADTQYF

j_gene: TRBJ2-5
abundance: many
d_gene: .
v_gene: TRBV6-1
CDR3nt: TGTGCCAGCAATCTACAGGGACCAGAGACCCAGTACTTC
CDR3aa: CASNLQGPETQYF

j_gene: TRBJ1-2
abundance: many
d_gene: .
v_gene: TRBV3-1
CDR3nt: TGTGCCAGCAGCCAAGCGGGAAACTATGGCTACACCTTC
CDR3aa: CASSQAGNYGYTF

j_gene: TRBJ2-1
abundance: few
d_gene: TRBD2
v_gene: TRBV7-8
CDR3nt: TGTGCCAGCAGCCCCCGCCTTTCTAGCGGGATTGGGGTTGGGTACAATGAGCAGTTCTTC
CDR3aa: CASSPRLSSGIGVGYNEQFF

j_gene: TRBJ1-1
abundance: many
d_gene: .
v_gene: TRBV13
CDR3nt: TGTGCCAGCAGACAGAGCCCTGAAGCTTTCTTT
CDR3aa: CASRQSPEAFF

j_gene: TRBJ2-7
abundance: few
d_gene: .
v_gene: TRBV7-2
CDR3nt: TGTGCCAGCAGCCCACGCCCAGCGGCGTACGAGCAGTACTTC
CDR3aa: CASSPRPAAYEQYF

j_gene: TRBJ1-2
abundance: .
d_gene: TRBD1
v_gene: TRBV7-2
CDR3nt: TGTGCCAGCAGCTTGGCGACAGGGTTGTACTATGGCTACACCTTC
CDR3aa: CASSLATGLYYGYTF

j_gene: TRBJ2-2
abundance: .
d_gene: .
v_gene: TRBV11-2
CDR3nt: TGTGCCAGCGCAGCTTCTACCTTTATTAAGAGGGACACCGGGGAGCTGTTTTTT
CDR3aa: CASAASTFIKRDTGELFF

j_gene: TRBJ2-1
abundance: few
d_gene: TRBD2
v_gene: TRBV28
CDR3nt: TGTGCCAGCAGGACCCGGCGGGAGGGCCGGTCCAATGAGCAGTTCTTC
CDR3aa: CASRTRREGRSNEQFF

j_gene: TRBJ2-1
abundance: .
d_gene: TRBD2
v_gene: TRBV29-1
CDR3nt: TGCAGCGTTGAGAGCGGGGTCGACAATGAGCAGTTCTTC
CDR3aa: CSVESGVDNEQFF

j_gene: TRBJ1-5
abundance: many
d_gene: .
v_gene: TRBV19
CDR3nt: TGTGCCAGTATGGCTCAGGACCTGCCCCTGGCCCAGCATTTT
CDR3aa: CASMAQDLPLAQHF

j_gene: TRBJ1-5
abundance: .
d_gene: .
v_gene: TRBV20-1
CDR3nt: TGCAGTGCTCGGGAACGGGCTACCTATAGCAATCAGCCCCAGCATTTT
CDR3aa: CSARERATYSNQPQHF

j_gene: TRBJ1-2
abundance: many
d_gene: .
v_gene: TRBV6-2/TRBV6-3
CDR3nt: TGTGCCAGCAGTTACTCCCGTGAGTTGAACACCTTC
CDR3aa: CASSYSRELNTF

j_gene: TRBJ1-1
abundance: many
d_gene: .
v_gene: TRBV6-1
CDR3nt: TGTGCCAGCCGCAGGGAAGGTCGGGTTGCTGAAGCTTTCTTT
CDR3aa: CASRREGRVAEAFF

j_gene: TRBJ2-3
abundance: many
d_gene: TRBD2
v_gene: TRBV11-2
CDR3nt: TGTGCCAGCAGCTCACTAAGGGCTAGCGGGAGCTCGGATACGCAGTATTTT
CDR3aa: CASSSLRASGSSDTQYF

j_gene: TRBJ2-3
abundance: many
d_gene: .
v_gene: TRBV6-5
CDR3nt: TGTGCCAGCAGTCGCTCCGGGGGCAGACTCACAGATACGCAGTATTTT
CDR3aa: CASSRSGGRLTDTQYF

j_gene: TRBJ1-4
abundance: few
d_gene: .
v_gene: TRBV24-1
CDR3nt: TGTGCCACCAGTGACACTTCAGTGGAAAAACTGTTTTTT
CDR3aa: CATSDTSVEKLFF

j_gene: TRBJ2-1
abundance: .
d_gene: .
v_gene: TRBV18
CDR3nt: TGTGCCAGCTCACCATCGGTCGAGTATGAGCAGTTCTTC
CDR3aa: CASSPSVEYEQFF

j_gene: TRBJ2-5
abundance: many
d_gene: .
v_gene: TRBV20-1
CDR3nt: TGCAGTGCTAGAGATCAAACGGGAGCTTTAGAGACCCAGTACTTC
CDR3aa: CSARDQTGALETQYF

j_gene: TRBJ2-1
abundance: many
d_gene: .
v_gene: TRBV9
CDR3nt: TGTGCCAGCAGCGTCGGAGCCGTAATGGAGCAGTTCTTC
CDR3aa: CASSVGAVMEQFF

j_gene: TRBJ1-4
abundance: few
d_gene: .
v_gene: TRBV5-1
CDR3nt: TGCGCCAGCAGCTTGTTTCAGGGGAACGGGGAAAAACTGTTTTTT
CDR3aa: CASSLFQGNGEKLFF

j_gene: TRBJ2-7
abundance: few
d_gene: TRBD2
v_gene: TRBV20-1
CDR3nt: TGCAGTGCTAGACTAGCGGGAGTGCAGCAGTACTTC
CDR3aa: CSARLAGVQQYF

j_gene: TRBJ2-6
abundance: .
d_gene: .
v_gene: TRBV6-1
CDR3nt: TGTGCCAGCAGTGAAGCACCCCCTCAGAGTTTCTCTGGGGCCAACGTCCTGACTTTC
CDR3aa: CASSEAPPQSFSGANVLTF

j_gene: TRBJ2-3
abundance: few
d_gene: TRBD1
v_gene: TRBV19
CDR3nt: TGTGCCAGTAGGGACAGGGGTCCTAGCACAGATACGCAGTATTTT
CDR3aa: CASRDRGPSTDTQYF

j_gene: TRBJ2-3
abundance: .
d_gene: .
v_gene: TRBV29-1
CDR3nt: TGCAGCGGGGAGGCAGGGCGGACAGATACGCAGTATTTT
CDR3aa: CSGEAGRTDTQYF

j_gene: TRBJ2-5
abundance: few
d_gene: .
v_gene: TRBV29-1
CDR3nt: TGCAGCGTTGAAGGGGGCAGGTTGGGGCACCAAGAGACCCAGTACTTC
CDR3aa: CSVEGGRLGHQETQYF

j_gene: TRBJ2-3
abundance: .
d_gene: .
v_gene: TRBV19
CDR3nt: TGTGCCAGTAGCCCTCTCAACACTGCCACAGATACGCAGTATTTT
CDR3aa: CASSPLNTATDTQYF